A selection of T cell receptor beta chains follows, all from one sample in a study of T cell changes during pregnancy in multiple sclerosis. Data came from immunoSEQ multiplex PCR; TCRdb stores just in-frame clones and leaves some out. This sample has tens of thousands of clones, with approximately 90% found just once. Sequencing used peripheral blood, obtained in the third trimester of pregnancy. These receptors originate from a female donor with multiple sclerosis, enrolled in a pregnancy study. Each CDR3 is given with its conserved first and last residue. The order of the fields is J gene, V gene, D gene, clone size, CDR3 DNA, CDR3 protein. The D gene is left open where the match is weak. Clone size is given for some rows only: seen once, a few or many times, or a class if the clone is expanded.

>TRBJ1-1|TRBV10-3|NA|NA
TGTGCCATCAGTGAGTACGGACTTATGAACACTGAAGCTTTCTTT
CAISEYGLMNTEAFF
>TRBJ1-5|TRBV5-6|NA|NA
TGTGCCAGCAGCAACCAGGGGATCAATCAGCCCCAGCATTTT
CASSNQGINQPQHF
>TRBJ1-6|TRBV5-6|TRBD1|NA
TGTGCCAGCAGCGGACTGACAGGGCATGGTTCACCCCTCCACTTT
CASSGLTGHGSPLHF
>TRBJ2-5|TRBV10-2|TRBD2|NA
TGCGCCAGCAGTGAGTTGGGACTAGATGGGGAGACCCAGTACTTC
CASSELGLDGETQYF
>TRBJ2-7|TRBV15|TRBD2|NA
TGTGCCACCAGCAGAGTAGCGGGGGGAACCTACGAGCAGTACTTC
CATSRVAGGTYEQYF
>TRBJ2-3|TRBV27|TRBD2|NA
TGTGCCACCATGGGGGCTAGCGGGAGTCAGGGCACAGATACGCAGTATTTT
CATMGASGSQGTDTQYF
>TRBJ2-3|TRBV29-1|TRBD1|NA
TGCAGCGTTGAAAAGCAGGGGGGCACAGATACGCAGTATTTT
CSVEKQGGTDTQYF
>TRBJ2-5|TRBV14|TRBD1|NA
TGTGCCAGCAGCCAAGCCAGGGGGAGCCAAGAGACCCAGTACTTC
CASSQARGSQETQYF
>TRBJ2-7|TRBV5-1|NA|NA
TGCGCCAGCAGCTTGGAGCCCCAGGGCGAGCAGTACTTC
CASSLEPQGEQYF
>TRBJ1-1|TRBV30|NA|NA
TGTGCCTGGAGTGGCAGGGGTAAGGCTGAAGCTTTCTTT
CAWSGRGKAEAFF
>TRBJ2-1|TRBV4-2|TRBD2|NA
TGTGCCAGCAGCCAGTTCTTATGGGGTACTAGCGGGAGTAGTAATTTTGCTGAGCAGTTCTTC
CASSQFLWGTSGSSNFAEQFF
>TRBJ2-1|TRBV7-2|TRBD2|NA
TGTGCCAGCAGCCCAGGACTAGCGGGTCCTTGGAATGAGCAGTTCTTC
CASSPGLAGPWNEQFF
>TRBJ2-5|TRBV7-3|TRBD2|once
TGTGCCAGCAGCTTAAATCCTAGCGGGATAGAGACCCAGTACTTC
CASSLNPSGIETQYF
>TRBJ2-3|TRBV11-2|TRBD2|NA
TGTGCCAGCAGCTCAAACGGACTAGCGGGAGAGACAGATACGCAGTATTTT
CASSSNGLAGETDTQYF
>TRBJ2-2|TRBV5-1|TRBD1|NA
TGCGCCAGCAGCTTGGGGACAGGGACCGGGGAGCTGTTTTTT
CASSLGTGTGELFF
>TRBJ2-1|TRBV7-9|TRBD2|NA
TGTGCCAGCAGCTCGGGACTAGTGGATGAGCAGTTCTTC
CASSSGLVDEQFF
>TRBJ2-7|TRBV7-9|TRBD2|NA
TGTGCCAGCAGCTTAGCCAGGACTAGCGGGAATTACGAGCAGTACTTC
CASSLARTSGNYEQYF
>TRBJ1-3|TRBV6-5|NA|NA
TGTGCCAGCAGTTACTCGGGGGGGCTATCTGGAAACACCATATATTTT
CASSYSGGLSGNTIYF
>TRBJ2-3|TRBV4-1|TRBD1|NA
TGCGCCAGCAGCCGGGCGACAGGGGGCTCCACAGATACGCAGTATTTT
CASSRATGGSTDTQYF
>TRBJ2-2|TRBV2|NA|NA
TGTGCCAGCAGCCGAGTACCCGGGGAGCTGTTTTTT
CASSRVPGELFF
>TRBJ2-5|TRBV14|NA|NA
TGTGCCAGCAGCCAAGACCGCAGGGTACCGCAAGAGACCCAGTACTTC
CASSQDRRVPQETQYF
>TRBJ1-5|TRBV4-1|NA|NA
TGCGCCAGCAGCCAAGTGGCGGTTTTGGAGCCCCAGCATTTT
CASSQVAVLEPQHF
>TRBJ1-2|TRBV6-1|NA|NA
TGTGCCGTGTCGACAGTTAACTTAAACTATGGCTACACCTTC
CAVSTVNLNYGYTF
>TRBJ2-7|TRBV18|NA|NA
TGTGCCAGCTCACCGGGCCGATCCTACGAGCAGTACTTC
CASSPGRSYEQYF
>TRBJ1-1|TRBV19|TRBD1|NA
TGTGCCAGTAGTTTACAGGGGGGGGGCACTGAAGCTTTCTTT
CASSLQGGGTEAFF
>TRBJ2-7|TRBV19|TRBD2|NA
TGTGCCAGTAGTATAGTCCCTAGCGGGAGAGGGAGCGAGCAGTACTTC
CASSIVPSGRGSEQYF
>TRBJ2-7|TRBV27|NA|NA
TGTGCCAGCAGTGGAACAGTTAACTCCTACGAGCAGTACTTC
CASSGTVNSYEQYF
>TRBJ2-7|TRBV6-1|NA|NA
TGTGCCACGGAGACTGTGAGCTCCTACGAGCAGTACTTC
CATETVSSYEQYF
>TRBJ1-1|TRBV28|NA|NA
TGTGCCAGCAGTTTCCTAAACACTGAAGCTTTCTTT
CASSFLNTEAFF
>TRBJ2-4|TRBV6-6|NA|NA
TGTGCCAGCAGCCGACAGGACGGGAAAAACATTCAGTACTTC
CASSRQDGKNIQYF
>TRBJ1-2|TRBV6-5|TRBD1|NA
TGTGCCAGCAGTTACTCACAGGGGGCTGGTGGCTACACCTTC
CASSYSQGAGGYTF
>TRBJ2-2|TRBV27|TRBD1|NA
TGTGCCAGCAGTTGGACAGGGCCGAACACCGGGGAGCTGTTTTTT
CASSWTGPNTGELFF